The TCR beta chain described here comes from a study of blood T cell repertoires in COVID-19. Study context: Samples came from the United States, Italy and Spain, spanning acute and convalescent COVID-19. PBMCs, B-cell-depleted T cells, or T cells provided the cDNA or gDNA that made up the material.

V dropped 0 bases and J dropped 2 bases, with 14 bases sitting between them. Germline V gives CDR1 GTSNPN, CDR2 SVGIG (reference sequence). CDR3 size: 16 residues. Authors' analysis steps: Estimates of nucleated cell counts were drawn from the amplification of reference gene primers. Libraries were prepared by immunoSEQ multiplex PCR; TCRdb keeps only in-frame clonotypes and omits some of them. V, J and clone size are taken as reported in that table, and D and trimming were inferred from the DNA itself. The data show 200,000 or so clones, around 85% seen once. The chain combines TRBV30 with TRBJ2-1, with TRBD2 as a possible D gene (6 bases). This clonotype was obtained from a man aged 55 to 70 with acute or convalescent COVID-19. The sequenced sample was peripheral blood. In DNA, the CDR3 is TGTGCCTGGAGTGTAACGGCGGGCGGGACCTACAATGAGCAGTTCTTC. This translates into CAWSVTAGGTYNEQFF.